The clone carrying this T cell receptor beta chain was recorded a few times. The record originates from a study of blood T cell repertoires in COVID-19. About the study: The United States, Italy and Spain supplied acute and convalescent COVID-19 samples. From T cells, B-cell-depleted T cells, or PBMCs came the material, which was cDNA or gDNA.

The CDR3 consists of 14 residues. Germline V gene data show CDR1 as KGHSH and CDR2 as LQKENI. The germline V and J ends were trimmed by 8 bases and 6 bases, with 19 bases remaining between them. Authors' analysis steps: Amplifying reference gene primers gave estimates of nucleated cell counts. Profiling relied on immunoSEQ multiplex PCR, and the TCRdb table lists in-frame clones only, not all of them. D and trimming were read from the DNA, whereas the V and J calls and clone size are those reported in that table. This sample yields fewer than 350,000 clones, of which over 80% are seen a single time; roughly a tenth belongs to the top ten. While infection was still active, Seattle patients were enrolled and then followed longitudinally.

Sequenced material: peripheral blood. The rearrangement links TRBV18 to TRBJ1-1; D unclear. The sequence was collected from a man aged 25 to 40 with COVID-19, enrolled during active disease. CDR3 loop: CASAHGRARAEAFF. DNA of the CDR3: TGTGCCAGCGCCCACGGGAGGGCTAGGGCTGAAGCTTTCTTT.